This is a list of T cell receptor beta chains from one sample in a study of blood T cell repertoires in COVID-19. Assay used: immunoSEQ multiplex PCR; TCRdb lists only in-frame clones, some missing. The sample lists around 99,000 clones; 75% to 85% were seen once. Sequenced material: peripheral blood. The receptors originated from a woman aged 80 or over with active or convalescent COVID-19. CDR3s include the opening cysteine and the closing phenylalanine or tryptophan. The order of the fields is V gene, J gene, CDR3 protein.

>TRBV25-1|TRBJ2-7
CASGGQFYEQYF
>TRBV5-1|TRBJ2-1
CASSLSGLSYNEQFF
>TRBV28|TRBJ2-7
CATLAGDFSEQYF
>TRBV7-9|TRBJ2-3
CASSLRETGYHTQYF
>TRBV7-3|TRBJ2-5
CASSLTGTGGETQYF
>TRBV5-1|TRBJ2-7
CASSPEGLTYEQYF
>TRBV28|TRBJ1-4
CASISSLGPTNEKLFF
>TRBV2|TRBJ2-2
CASSPLAGNTGELFF
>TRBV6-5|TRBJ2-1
CASQKGRAFYNEQFF
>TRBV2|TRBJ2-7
CASNEFASSYEQYF
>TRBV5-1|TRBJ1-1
CASRSGRTEAFF
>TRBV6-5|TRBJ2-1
CASTSGEGPYNEQFF
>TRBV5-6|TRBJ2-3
CASSPTGGPTDTQYF
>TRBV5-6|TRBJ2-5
CATGLAGGETQYF
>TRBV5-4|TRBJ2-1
CASSLGLAGPRFF